The rows below give T cell receptor beta chains drawn from one sample of a study of regulatory T cells in long-lasting Graves disease. TCRdb reprocessed the multiplex PCR reads with MiXCR, giving one entry per CDR3 protein. Of approximately 350,000 distinct CDR3 sequences in the sample, about 16% were seen once. This same sample was also part of a study on T cells in Graves' hyperthyroidism and ophthalmopathy.

The sample in question was peripheral blood mononuclear cells (PBMCs), obtained at new diagnosis, from a patient treated with antithyroid drugs. Source of these receptors: a woman aged 18-29 years with Graves disease. The CDR3 runs from the conserved cysteine through the conserved F or W. The D gene is left open where the match is weak. Only part of the rows carry a size: once, few, many, or a class if the clone is expanded.

>TRBV5-1|-|-|TRBJ1-2
TGCGCCAGCAGCCCTCTCCCCACCGACAGGTTTGAAGGCTACACCTTC
CASSPLPTDRFEGYTF
>TRBV6-1|TRBD2|few|TRBJ2-3
TGTGCCAGCAGTCTAGCGGGGGGGCCTAAAGATACGCAGTATTTT
CASSLAGGPKDTQYF
>TRBV28|TRBD1|many|TRBJ2-3
TGTGCCAGCAGTTTATCGACAGGGCCAGATACGCAGTATTTT
CASSLSTGPDTQYF
>TRBV3-1|-|many|TRBJ2-3
TGTGCCAGCAGCTGGCGGACAGCCCGGGGCACAGATACGCAGTATTTT
CASSWRTARGTDTQYF
>TRBV5-8|-|many|TRBJ1-1
TGTGCCAGCAGACTCCCACGAGACACTGAAGCTTTCTTT
CASRLPRDTEAFF
>TRBV7-8|TRBD2|many|TRBJ2-7
TGTGCCAGCAGTTCCGGGGGGGCCCGCGGGAGATCCTACGAGCAGTACTTC
CASSSGGARGRSYEQYF
>TRBV28|-|few|TRBJ1-6
TGTGCCAGCAGTTTTCCGCAAAGCTCCTATAATTCACCCCTCCACTTT
CASSFPQSSYNSPLHF
>TRBV5-1|TRBD2|many|TRBJ2-3
TGCGCCAGCAGCCCCCCCACTAGCGGGAGCACAGATACGCAGTATTTT
CASSPPTSGSTDTQYF
>TRBV19|-|-|TRBJ2-1
TGTGCCAGTACGGGAGATTACAATGAGCAGTTCTTC
CASTGDYNEQFF
>TRBV16|-|-|TRBJ2-1
TGTGCCAGCATGCGGACAGCGGGGAATGAGCAGTTCTTC
CASMRTAGNEQFF
>TRBV4-2|TRBD2|-|TRBJ2-1
TGTGCCAGCAGCCAATTTGTGCTAGCGGAGTACAATGAGCAGTTCTTC
CASSQFVLAEYNEQFF
>TRBV12-3/TRBV12-4|-|many|TRBJ1-1
TGTGCCAGCAGCTCCTATAGTAGCTACACTGAAGCTTTCTTT
CASSSYSSYTEAFF
>TRBV7-9|-|-|TRBJ2-1
TGTGCCAGCAGCTTCGGACAGTACAATGAGCAGTTCTTC
CASSFGQYNEQFF
>TRBV7-3|TRBD1|many|TRBJ2-7
TGTGCCAGCAGCTACAGGGACAGCTCCTACGAGCAGTACTTC
CASSYRDSSYEQYF
>TRBV20-1|-|-|TRBJ1-6
TGCAGTGCTAGAGATCGTAGGCAGCCCTTTTATAATTCACCCCTCCACTTT
CSARDRRQPFYNSPLHF
>TRBV7-2|-|many|TRBJ1-1
TGTGCCAGCAGCTCGGCAGCGAACACTGAAGCTTTCTTT
CASSSAANTEAFF
>TRBV29-1|TRBD2|-|TRBJ2-2
TGCAGCGTTGAGGGCGGGGGGGCTGAAACCGGGGAGCTGTTTTTT
CSVEGGGAETGELFF
>TRBV19|TRBD2|few|TRBJ2-7
TGTGCCAGTAGTACGTCGACTAGCGGGAGTTCCTACGAGCAGTACTTC
CASSTSTSGSSYEQYF
>TRBV12-3/TRBV12-4|TRBD2|-|TRBJ2-5
TGTGCCAGCAGGGGGACTAGCGGGGGCCAATCTCAAGAGACCCAGTACTTC
CASRGTSGGQSQETQYF
>TRBV5-1|-|many|TRBJ2-7
TGCGCCAGCAGCTTGTATCCGGAGTACGAGCAGTACTTC
CASSLYPEYEQYF
>TRBV18|-|many|TRBJ2-7
TGTGCCAGCTCACCGGGGGGCCACGAGCAGTACTTC
CASSPGGHEQYF
>TRBV9|TRBD2|many|TRBJ2-1
TGTGCCAGCAGCGACGGGACTAGCGGTCGTGAGCAGTTCTTC
CASSDGTSGREQFF
>TRBV4-1|-|few|TRBJ2-1
TGCGCCAGCAGCCAAGTTCCGGGGGAATACAATGAGCAGTTCTTC
CASSQVPGEYNEQFF
>TRBV5-4|TRBD1|many|TRBJ1-2
TGTGCCAGCAGCTTTTTCCAGGGGGCAGGCTATGGCTACACCTTC
CASSFFQGAGYGYTF
>TRBV2|TRBD2|many|TRBJ2-1
TGTGCCAGCAGTGCCCCGCTAGCGGGAGGGTTAAATGAGCAGTTCTTC
CASSAPLAGGLNEQFF
>TRBV28|-|many|TRBJ2-1
TGTGCCAGCAGTTTAATATGGCAGGGGGGATACAATGAGCAGTTCTTC
CASSLIWQGGYNEQFF
>TRBV20-1|TRBD2|many|TRBJ2-5
TGCAGTGCTAGAGACTGGGGACTAGCGGGGGGGAAAGAGACCCAGTACTTC
CSARDWGLAGGKETQYF
>TRBV12-3/TRBV12-4|-|many|TRBJ1-1
TGTGCCAGCACCCCCCGCCCAGACACTGAAGCTTTCTTT
CASTPRPDTEAFF
>TRBV11-2|-|many|TRBJ2-5
TGTGCCAGCAGCTTAGGGCAGGGAGGGACCCAGTACTTC
CASSLGQGGTQYF
>TRBV5-5|-|-|TRBJ1-2
TGTGCCAGCAGCTTAGAGGACGGTACCTACTATGGCTACACCTTC
CASSLEDGTYYGYTF
>TRBV7-6|TRBD1|few|TRBJ1-4
TGTGCCAGCAGCCATGGGAACAGGGGAGGGAATGAAAAACTGTTTTTT
CASSHGNRGGNEKLFF
>TRBV20-1|-|few|TRBJ1-1
TGCAGTGCTGTAGGGGCAGGGGCTCTCTCTGAAGCTTTCTTT
CSAVGAGALSEAFF
>TRBV6-2/TRBV6-3|TRBD1|many|TRBJ2-2
TGTGCCAGCGGCCGGGACAGTAACACCGGGGAGCTGTTTTTT
CASGRDSNTGELFF
>TRBV20-1|TRBD1|many|TRBJ2-1
TGCAGTGCCACAGACAGGGGTCCCCTGGATGAGCAGTTCTTC
CSATDRGPLDEQFF
>TRBV20-1|-|-|TRBJ1-5
TGCAGTGCCGAGGCGGCCTATCAGCCCCAGCATTTT
CSAEAAYQPQHF
>TRBV5-1|TRBD2|-|TRBJ2-5
TGCGCCAGCAGCCCGGGGGGTTTTCGGTGGACTCAACTACAAGAGACCCAGTACTTC
CASSPGGFRWTQLQETQYF
>TRBV7-2|TRBD2|-|TRBJ2-7
TGTGCCAGCAGCCGGGACCTGACTAGCGGGAGGGGCGAGCAGTACTTC
CASSRDLTSGRGEQYF
>TRBV29-1|-|-|TRBJ1-2
TGCAGCGTTGAGGAACGTGGGGGCTACACCTTC
CSVEERGGYTF
>TRBV28|-|many|TRBJ2-7
TGTGCCAGCGGTGAGCTCCAACCCTACGAGCAGTACTTC
CASGELQPYEQYF
>TRBV10-2|-|few|TRBJ1-5
TGCGCCAGCGGACGAACAAGTAGCAATCAGCCCCAGCATTTT
CASGRTSSNQPQHF
>TRBV12-3/TRBV12-4|-|many|TRBJ2-1
TGTGCCAGCACATCAGACAATGAGCAGTTCTTC
CASTSDNEQFF
>TRBV7-8|TRBD1|-|TRBJ1-5
TGTGCCAGCAGCGACCGGGACAGGGGCAATCAGCCCCAGCATTTT
CASSDRDRGNQPQHF
>TRBV12-3/TRBV12-4|-|many|TRBJ1-2
TGTGCCAGCAGCCGTCAGGGTTTGGGGGGTCGGTATGGCTACACCTTC
CASSRQGLGGRYGYTF
>TRBV2|-|many|TRBJ1-2
TGTGCCAGCATTGTATCCGGGACACGGTTTGGGTATGGCTACACCTTC
CASIVSGTRFGYGYTF
>TRBV12-3/TRBV12-4|-|many|TRBJ1-4
TGTGCCAGCAGAAGGGACATCCCTGGTGAAAAACTGTTTTTT
CASRRDIPGEKLFF
>TRBV18|TRBD2|many|TRBJ2-7
TGTGCCAGCTCAACAAGTAGCGGGAGCTCCTACGAGCAGTACTTC
CASSTSSGSSYEQYF
>TRBV10-3|TRBD2|many|TRBJ2-5
TGTGCCATCAGCAACCCCACTAGCGGGCAAGAGACCCAGTACTTC
CAISNPTSGQETQYF
>TRBV9|-|many|TRBJ2-5
TGTGCCAGCAGCGTAGGCCACTACCAAGAGACCCAGTACTTC
CASSVGHYQETQYF
>TRBV5-1|-|few|TRBJ2-1
TGCGCCAGCAGCAGCCAATCGGGGAGCTCCTACAATGAGCAGTTCTTC
CASSSQSGSSYNEQFF
>TRBV20-1|-|many|TRBJ1-1
TGCAGTGCTAGAGTTACCCGTGGGGGCCTTGAAGCTTTCTTT
CSARVTRGGLEAFF
>TRBV5-1|-|many|TRBJ1-6
TGCGCCAGCAGCTTGGAGCGACAGGCTAATTCACCCCTCCACTTT
CASSLERQANSPLHF
>TRBV4-2|-|many|TRBJ2-7
TGTGCCAGCAGCCAAGACACAGAGGCCCACGAGCAGTACTTC
CASSQDTEAHEQYF
>TRBV7-9|-|-|TRBJ1-2
TGTGCCAGCAACTTAGCTCTCAATGGCTACACCTTC
CASNLALNGYTF
>TRBV7-3|TRBD2|-|TRBJ2-1
TGTGCCAGCAGCTTATCTAGCGGGACCTCCGATGAGCAGCTCTTC
CASSLSSGTSDEQLF
>TRBV13|-|few|TRBJ1-1
TGTGCCAGCAGCCCCTCGGCCAAGAACACTGAAGCTTTCTTT
CASSPSAKNTEAFF
>TRBV29-1|-|-|TRBJ2-7
TGCAGCGTTGAAGATCGTCAGGATACCTACGAGCAGTACTTC
CSVEDRQDTYEQYF
>TRBV19|TRBD1|few|TRBJ2-6
TGTGCCAGTAGTCTCGGGACAGTTTCTTTCTCTGGGGCCAACGTCCTGACTTTC
CASSLGTVSFSGANVLTF
>TRBV9|-|many|TRBJ2-7
TGTGCCAGCAGCCCGGACAGAACCAGCTCCTACGAGCAGTACTTC
CASSPDRTSSYEQYF
>TRBV6-1|-|many|TRBJ1-5
TGTGCCAGCTGCCGAGGGGGCAATCAGCCCCAGCATTTT
CASCRGGNQPQHF